The present entry profiles one T cell receptor (beta chain) with its context. Its antigen is currently unknown. Per the germline V gene, CDR1 is SQVTM and CDR2 is ANQGSEA. The CDR3 runs to 12 residues. V gave up 3 bases and J gave up 9 bases, with 12 bases separating them. Original analysis: Filtering of immunoSEQ junctional sequences could not match full-length read filtering. Data came from immunoSEQ multiplex PCR; TCRdb stores just in-frame clones and leaves some out. D and trimming come from the DNA, and the V and J calls and clone size come from that table. The top ten clones hold more than 1.5% of a sample with about 2,100,000 clones, 90% to 95% of them seen once. The entry originates in a study of shared clonotypes between healthy human individuals. General study points: Sampling used blood alone; tissue repertoires probably differ. Sequencing depth was a factor that was expected to affect clonotype sharing among donors.

CD8 cells regarded as naive lacked CD45RO, were positively chosen for CCR7, and omitted terminally differentiated effector memory CD45RA+ cells. This chain joins TRBV29-1 and TRBJ2-1, with D perhaps matching TRBD1 (5 bases). Sequencing used naive CD8+ T cells from PBMCs. This sequence originates from a man aged 18 to 35 in good health. Some clones in this sample may be carry-over from other donors' samples. CDR3: CSVDGRGSEQFF. CDR3 nucleotides: TGCAGCGTTGATGGTAGGGGCAGTGAGCAGTTCTTC.